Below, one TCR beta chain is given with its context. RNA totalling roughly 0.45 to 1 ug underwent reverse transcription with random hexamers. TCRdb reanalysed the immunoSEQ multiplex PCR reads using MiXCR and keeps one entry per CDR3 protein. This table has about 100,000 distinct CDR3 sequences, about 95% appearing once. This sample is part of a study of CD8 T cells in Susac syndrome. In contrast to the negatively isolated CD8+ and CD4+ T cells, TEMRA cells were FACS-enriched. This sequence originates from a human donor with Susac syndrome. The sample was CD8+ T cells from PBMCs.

The CDR3 loop reads CSAKSVAPQETQYF. CDR3 nucleotide sequence: TGCAGTGCTAAAAGCGTGGCCCCTCAAGAGACCCAGTACTTC. The chain is built from TRBV20-1 and TRBJ2-5; D unresolved. Trimming took off 4 bases at V and 2 bases at J, with 14 bases between the two ends. Germline V CDR1 and CDR2: DFQATT, SNEGSKA (reference sequence). The CDR3 runs to 14 residues.